This section outlines one TCR beta chain sequence together with its context. Its target is not known. This entry comes from a study of cytomegalovirus exposure and HLA in healthy donors. Study observations and caveats: In all likelihood, a cluster of highly shared sequence variants was a sequencing artifact.

A multiplex PCR was run with 60 Vbeta primers and 13 Jbeta primers. Measured with immunoSEQ multiplex PCR; TCRdb has only the in-frame clones, and not every one. The sample lists about 180,000 clones; around 80% were seen once. This clonotype was obtained from a woman aged 25 to 39 in good health and CMV-seronegative. The specimen sequenced was PBMCs.

CDR3 nucleotide sequence: TGTGCCAGCAGTAACCCGGGACTAGAGGTTGAGACCCAGTACTTC. It is translated as CASSNPGLEVETQYF. The J gene is TRBJ2-5, the V gene TRBV2, with TRBD2 matching over 8 bases. There are 15 residues in the CDR3. The junction had 10 bases not matched to a gene; V was cut back by 5 bases and J by 5 bases. Germline-derived CDR1 and CDR2 are SNHLY and FYNNEI.